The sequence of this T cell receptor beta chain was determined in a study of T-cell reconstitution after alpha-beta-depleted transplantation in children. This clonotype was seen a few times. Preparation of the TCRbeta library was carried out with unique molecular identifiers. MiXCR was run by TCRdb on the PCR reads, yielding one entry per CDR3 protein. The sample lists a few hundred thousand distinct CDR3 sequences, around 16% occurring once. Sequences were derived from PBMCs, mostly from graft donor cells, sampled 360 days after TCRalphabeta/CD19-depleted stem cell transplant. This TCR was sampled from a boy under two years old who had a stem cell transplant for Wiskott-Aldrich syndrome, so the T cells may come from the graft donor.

CDR3 protein: CATSDLGTGPEQFF. The CDR3, as DNA: TGTGCCACCAGTGATTTGGGGACAGGGCCTGAGCAGTTCTTC. The V gene is TRBV24-1, the J gene TRBJ2-1, with 9 bases that match TRBD1. This CDR3 has 14 residues. The V gene end was trimmed by 0 bases and the J gene end by 9 bases; junction bases not matched to a gene: 2. From germline, CDR1 is KGHDR and CDR2 SFDVKD.